The clone carrying this TCR beta chain was counted many times. No antigen is known for it. cDNA molecules carried unique molecular identifiers, and template switching added a universal primer site. TCRdb itself ran the 5' RACE reads through MiXCR, one entry per CDR3 protein. The data hold approximately 410,000 distinct CDR3 sequences, with roughly 20% observed a single time. The data belong to a study of identical twins. Study observations and caveats: When twins shared out-of-frame alpha sequences, those sequences had excess low generation probability.

The sequencing input was naive T cells sorted from blood. The TCR was taken from a man in his fifties in good health.

The CDR3 sequence: CASSFRDSSYNEQFF. CDR3 in DNA: TGTGCCAGCAGCTTCCGGGACAGCTCCTACAATGAGCAGTTCTTC. The V call is TRBV11-3, the J call TRBJ2-1, with 7 bases aligning to TRBD1. The germline V gene has CDR1 SGHNT and CDR2 YENEEA. V shed 3 bases and J 0 bases; nucleotides not matched to a gene: 2. This CDR3 spans 15 amino acids.